This TCR beta chain was observed in a study of T cell responses to AZD1222 COVID-19 vaccine. Points on this clone: No antigen is known for it.

The CDR3 loop spans 17 amino acids. Trimming removed 4 bases from V and 1 base from J; junction bases left unmatched: 5. CDR1 is MDHEN and CDR2 is SYDVKM in the germline V gene. The repertoire was sequenced with immunoSEQ multiplex PCR; TCRdb's copy has only in-frame clones and lacks some. The table shows about 59,000 clones, with approximately 89% occurring only once. Study results and limitations: Spike-specific TCR breadth and depth both grew after two AZD1222 doses. There were vaccine-associated CD4 TCRs across spike, dominant at 160-218 and 743-854.

The sample was peripheral blood, taken 28 days after the second AZD1222 dose. This chain joins TRBV28 and TRBJ2-1; TRBD1 matches 12 bases. This sequence was found in an adult who received the AZD1222 COVID-19 vaccine. CDR3: CASSSPGQGASYNEQFF. CDR3 coding DNA: TGTGCCAGCAGTTCGCCGGGACAGGGGGCTTCCTACAATGAGCAGTTCTTC.